Sequencing of this T cell receptor beta chain was carried out in a study of blood T cell repertoires in COVID-19. Libraries were prepared by immunoSEQ multiplex PCR; TCRdb keeps only in-frame clonotypes and omits some of them. Of 240,000 or so clones detected, around 79% appear once; the ten largest clones hold about 3%. The receptor was isolated from a woman older than 75 with acute or convalescent COVID-19. The sequencing input was peripheral blood.

CDR3 residues: CSATGASGYTF. The DNA of the CDR3 is TGCAGTGCTACAGGGGCTAGTGGCTACACCTTC. The genes are TRBV20-1 and TRBJ1-2; D possibly corresponds to TRBD1 (6 bases). The germline V gene has CDR1 DFQATT and CDR2 SNEGSKA (reference sequence). CDR3 length: 11 residues. V was shortened by 4 bases and J by 7 bases, with 10 bases between the two germline ends.